Below, 9 T cell receptor beta chains from the same sample are listed, as sequenced in a study of metastatic and nonmetastatic thyroid tumors. TCRdb re-clonotyped the PCR reads via MiXCR. Of more than 40,000 clones listed, less than 20% are singletons. No treatment had been given to any patient before thyroid surgery. The sample consisted of blood. The receptors derive from a female donor with papillary thyroid cancer or a benign thyroid nodule (not recorded which). Some clones in this sample may be carry-over from other donors' samples.

The table lists this clone with many counts. The genes are TRBV3-1 and TRBJ2-3; D uncertain. Germline V CDR1 and CDR2: LGHDT, YNNKEL (reference sequence). The V end was cut by 4 bases, the J end by 6 bases, with 8 bases between. This CDR3 comprises 12 residues. The CDR3: CASSRSVDTQYF. The CDR3 nucleotides are TGTGCCAGCAGCCGCAGCGTGGATACGCAGTATTTT.

The table lists this clone with many counts. The CDR3: CSARTGNEQFF. The CDR3 bases are TGCAGCGCTAGGACAGGCAATGAGCAGTTCTTC. This chain joins TRBV29-1 and TRBJ2-1, with TRBD1 identical over 7 bases. This CDR3 contains 11 residues. CDR1 and CDR2 (germline): SQVTM, ANQGSEA. V shed 7 bases, J shed 6 bases, and the junction held 3 bases outside the gene matches.

In the case of this clone: One end of the junction varies from germline; a read error may be responsible. V is TRBV28 and J is TRBJ1-1; unclear D gene. The CDR3 totals 15 residues. Germline-derived CDR1 and CDR2 are MDHEN and SYDVKM. The CDR3 reads CASSSDRIINTEAVF. The CDR3 DNA is TGTGCCAGCAGTTCCGATCGGATCATTAACACTGAAGCTGTCTTT.

The table lists this clone with many counts. The chain has TRBV3-1 and TRBJ2-7; unclear D gene. Germline lookup yields CDR1 LGHDT and CDR2 YNNKEL (reference sequence). The CDR3 runs 14 residues. Trimming left V 2 bases short and J 6 bases short, with 14 bases between. CDR3 nucleotide sequence: TGTGCCAGCAGCCAACCGAGCAGGAGCCCCGAGCAGTACTTC. It yields the protein CASSQPSRSPEQYF.

The chain combines TRBV10-2 with TRBJ2-5, with 11 bases that match TRBD2. The CDR3 loop spans 16 amino acids. Germline assignment: CDR1 WSHSY and CDR2 SAAADI. J was trimmed by 4 bases and V by 8 bases; bases with no gene match: 12. The CDR3 spells CASPPTSGKPRETQYF. CDR3 DNA: TGCGCCAGCCCGCCGACTAGCGGGAAGCCGAGAGAGACCCAGTACTTC.

This chain joins TRBV5-8 and TRBJ2-2; D perhaps matches TRBD2 (5 bases). The CDR3 extends over 16 amino acids. V shed 4 bases and J shed 4 bases, with 17 bases lying between them. CDR1 SGHTS and CDR2 YDEGEE come from the germline V gene. The CDR3 loop reads CASSPMEGLFTGELFF. DNA for the CDR3: TGTGCCAGCAGCCCCATGGAAGGACTGTTCACCGGGGAGCTGTTTTTT.

In its sample, this clone was seen many times. The CDR3 region is CSARGQGGGYTF. Written as DNA, the CDR3 is TGCAGTGCTAGGGGCCAGGGCGGTGGCTACACCTTC. This chain connects TRBV20-1 to TRBJ1-2; perhaps TRBD1 as D (5 bases). V lost 3 bases and J lost 7, with 12 bases in between. The germline CDR1 and CDR2 sequences are DFQATT and SNEGSKA (reference sequence). This CDR3 has 12 residues.

This clone has ten or more counts. The V and J genes are TRBV5-1 and TRBJ2-7, with 10 nucleotides matching TRBD1. V lost 0 bases and J lost 0; bases outside the gene matches: 0. This CDR3 has 15 residues. Germline V lookup: CDR1 SGHRS, CDR2 YFSETQ. The CDR3 sequence: CASSLGTGGSYEQYF. In DNA, the CDR3 is TGCGCCAGCAGCTTGGGGACAGGGGGCTCCTACGAGCAGTACTTC.

This clone turned up a few times. CDR3 residues: CASSLGWGSYNEQFF. In DNA, the CDR3 is TGTGCCAGCAGTTTAGGGTGGGGCTCCTACAATGAGCAGTTCTTC. The chain uses TRBV27 and TRBJ2-1; no clear D. The germline gives CDR1 MNHEY, CDR2 SMNVEV (reference sequence). V gave up 2 bases and J gave up 0 bases, with 8 bases separating them. CDR3 size: 15 residues.